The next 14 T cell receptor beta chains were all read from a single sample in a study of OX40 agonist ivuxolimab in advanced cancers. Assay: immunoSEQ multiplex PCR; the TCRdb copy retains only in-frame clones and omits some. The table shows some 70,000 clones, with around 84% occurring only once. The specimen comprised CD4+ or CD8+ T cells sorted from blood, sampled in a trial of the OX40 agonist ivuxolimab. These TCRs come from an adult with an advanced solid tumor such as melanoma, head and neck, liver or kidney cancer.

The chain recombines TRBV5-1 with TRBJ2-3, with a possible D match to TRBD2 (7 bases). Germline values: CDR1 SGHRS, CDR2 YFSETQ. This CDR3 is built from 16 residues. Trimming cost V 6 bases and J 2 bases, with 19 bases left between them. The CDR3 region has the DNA TGCGCCAGCACCCCACTCGGGGGGCTAAACACAGATACGCAGTATTTT. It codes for CASTPLGGLNTDTQYF.

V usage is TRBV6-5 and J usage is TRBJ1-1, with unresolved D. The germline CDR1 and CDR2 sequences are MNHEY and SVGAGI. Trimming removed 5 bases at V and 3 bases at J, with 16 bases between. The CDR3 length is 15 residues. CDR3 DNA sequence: TGTGCCAGCAGTCTTTGGCAGCCGAAAGACACTGAAGCTTTCTTT. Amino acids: CASSLWQPKDTEAFF.

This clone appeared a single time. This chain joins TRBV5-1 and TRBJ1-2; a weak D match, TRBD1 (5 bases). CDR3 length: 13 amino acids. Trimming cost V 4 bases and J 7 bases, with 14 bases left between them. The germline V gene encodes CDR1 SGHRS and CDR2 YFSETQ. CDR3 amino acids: CASSPGGSAGYTF. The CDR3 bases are TGCGCCAGCAGCCCGGGGGGGTCTGCTGGCTACACCTTC.

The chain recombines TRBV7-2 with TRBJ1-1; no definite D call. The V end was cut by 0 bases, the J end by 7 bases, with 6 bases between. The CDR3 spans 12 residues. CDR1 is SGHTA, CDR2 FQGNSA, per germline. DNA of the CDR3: TGTGCCAGCAGCTTAGCGAGGTATGAAGCTTTCTTT. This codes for CASSLARYEAFF.

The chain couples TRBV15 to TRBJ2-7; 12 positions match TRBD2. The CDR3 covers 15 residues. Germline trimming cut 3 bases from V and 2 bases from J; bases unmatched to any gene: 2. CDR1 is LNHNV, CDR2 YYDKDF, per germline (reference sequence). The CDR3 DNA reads TGTGCCACCAGCAGCGGACTAGCGGGACCCTACGAGCAGTACGTC. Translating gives CATSSGLAGPYEQYV.

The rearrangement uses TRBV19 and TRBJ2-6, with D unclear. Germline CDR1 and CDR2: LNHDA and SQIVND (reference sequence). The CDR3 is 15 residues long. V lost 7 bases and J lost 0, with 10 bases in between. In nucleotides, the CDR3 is TGTGCCAGTATCGATCTGAGCTCTGGGGCCAACGTCCTGACTTTC. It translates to CASIDLSSGANVLTF.

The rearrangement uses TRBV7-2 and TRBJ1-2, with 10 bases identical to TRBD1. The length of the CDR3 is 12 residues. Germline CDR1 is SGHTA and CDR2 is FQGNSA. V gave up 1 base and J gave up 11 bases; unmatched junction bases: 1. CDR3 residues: CASSLGDRGYTF. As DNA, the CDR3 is TGTGCCAGCAGCTTAGGGGACAGGGGTTACACCTTC.

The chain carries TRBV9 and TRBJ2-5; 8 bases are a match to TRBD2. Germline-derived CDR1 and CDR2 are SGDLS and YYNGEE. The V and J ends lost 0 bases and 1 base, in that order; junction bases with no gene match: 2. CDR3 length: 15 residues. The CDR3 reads CASSVGGGSQETQYF. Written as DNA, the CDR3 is TGTGCCAGCAGCGTAGGCGGGGGGAGCCAAGAGACCCAGTACTTC.

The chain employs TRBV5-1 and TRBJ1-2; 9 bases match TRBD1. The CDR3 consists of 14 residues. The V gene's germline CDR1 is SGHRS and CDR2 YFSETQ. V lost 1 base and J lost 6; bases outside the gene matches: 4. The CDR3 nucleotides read TGCGCCAGCAGCTTGCCAACAGGGGGCAATGGCTACACCTTC. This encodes CASSLPTGGNGYTF.

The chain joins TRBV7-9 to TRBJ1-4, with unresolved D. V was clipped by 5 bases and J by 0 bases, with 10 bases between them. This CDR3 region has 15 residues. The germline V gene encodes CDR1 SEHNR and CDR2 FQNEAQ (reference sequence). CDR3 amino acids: CASSPRASTNEKLFF. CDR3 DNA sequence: TGTGCCAGCAGCCCCCGGGCGTCAACTAATGAAAAACTGTTTTTT.

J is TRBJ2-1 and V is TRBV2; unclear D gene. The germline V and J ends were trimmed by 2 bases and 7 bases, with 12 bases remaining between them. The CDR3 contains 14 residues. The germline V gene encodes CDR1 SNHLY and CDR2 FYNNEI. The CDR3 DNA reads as TGTGCCAGCAGTGAAAATGAGCTGGGAAATGAGCAGTTCTTC. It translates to CASSENELGNEQFF.

The DNA of the CDR3 is TGTGCCAGCAGTTACTCGCACTCTGGGGCCAACGTCCTGACTTTC. Its translation is CASSYSHSGANVLTF. J is TRBJ2-6 and V is TRBV6-6; D call uncertain. The V end lost 0 bases, the J end lost 0 bases, and 3 bases lay between the germline ends. Looked up from germline, CDR1 is MNHNY and CDR2 is SVGAGI (reference sequence). This CDR3 spans 15 amino acids.

This CDR3 reads CASSPAPGLAGGPLLEQYF. DNA of the CDR3: TGCGCCAGCAGCCCAGCACCGGGACTAGCGGGAGGGCCTTTACTCGAGCAGTACTTC. This rearrangement joins TRBV4-1 to TRBJ2-7; 16 bases agree with TRBD2. The germline gives CDR1 MGHRA, CDR2 YSYEKL. Trimming took 4 bases from V and 6 from J; bases not matched to a gene: 15. CDR3 size: 19 residues.

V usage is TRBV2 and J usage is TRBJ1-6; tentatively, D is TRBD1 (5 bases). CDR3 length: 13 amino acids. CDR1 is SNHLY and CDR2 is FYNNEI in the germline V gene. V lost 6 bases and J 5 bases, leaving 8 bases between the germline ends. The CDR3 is CASRRGNNSPLHF. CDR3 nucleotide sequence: TGTGCCAGCAGAAGGGGAAATAATTCACCCCTCCACTTT.